What follows are 3 T cell receptor beta chains derived from one specimen sequenced in a study of T cell responses to AZD1222 COVID-19 vaccine. Produced via immunoSEQ multiplex PCR; TCRdb's table is partial and in-frame only. The sample has tens of thousands of clones; 81% are singletons. Material: peripheral blood, obtained 28 days after the second AZD1222 dose. Receptor source: an adult who received the AZD1222 COVID-19 vaccine.

The chain couples TRBV5-4 to TRBJ1-6, with D hard to call. The CDR3 length is 18 residues. Germline assignment: CDR1 SGHNT and CDR2 YYREEE (reference sequence). The ends were cut back, 4 bases at V and 3 bases at J, with 20 bases in the middle. In DNA form, the CDR3 reads TGTGCCAGCAGCCCGGGCGGGCCCAGCAGAGTCTATAATTCACCCCTCCACTTT. The encoded protein is CASSPGGPSRVYNSPLHF.

The rearrangement links TRBV28 to TRBJ1-5; D call uncertain. Trimming left V 6 bases short and J 0 bases short, with 9 bases between. In germline, CDR1 is MDHEN, CDR2 SYDVKM. The CDR3 extends over 14 amino acids. CDR3 loop: CASRPGGSNQPQHF. Here the CDR3 DNA reads TGTGCCAGCAGACCCGGAGGTAGCAATCAGCCCCAGCATTTT.

This clone has just one count. The gene calls are TRBV27 and TRBJ2-7, with D hard to call. This CDR3 has 15 residues. Per the germline V gene, CDR1 is MNHEY and CDR2 is SMNVEV (reference sequence). V lost 2 bases and J 0 bases, leaving 11 bases between the germline ends. CDR3 sequence: CASSLGSPSSYEQYF. As DNA, the CDR3 is TGTGCCAGCAGTTTAGGCTCTCCCAGCTCCTACGAGCAGTACTTC.